This T cell receptor (beta chain) is drawn from a study of blood T cell repertoires in COVID-19. The CDR3 contains 14 residues. Germline lookup yields CDR1 MDHEN and CDR2 SYDVKM. Trimming pared 6 bases from V and 7 bases from J, leaving 16 bases between. Measured with immunoSEQ multiplex PCR; TCRdb has only the in-frame clones, and not every one. The data hold tens of thousands of clones, with approximately 88% observed a single time. This clonotype was obtained from a woman in her 70s with acute or convalescent COVID-19. Material for sequencing was peripheral blood. The gene calls are TRBV28 and TRBJ1-5, with D possibly matching TRBD1 (6 bases). The CDR3 loop is CASSPGGARQPQHF. CDR3 nucleotides: TGTGCCAGCAGCCCTGGGGGGGCGCGGCAGCCCCAGCATTTT.